What follows are 30 T cell receptor beta chains derived from one specimen sequenced in a study of vaccination and CD4 T cells after COVID-19. Time point in this sample: late sampling 161 to 241 days after vaccination in three convalescent patients. TCRdb independently ran MiXCR on the PCR reads; one entry per CDR3 protein. Among around 30,000 distinct CDR3 sequences listed, approximately 53% were seen once. Sequencing was performed on CD4+ T cells from blood, taken about 7 months after SARS-CoV-2 vaccination. The receptors shown here come from a human donor who had recovered from COVID-19.

V is TRBV6-2 or TRBV6-3 and J is TRBJ2-1; 9 positions match TRBD2. Trimming at V came to 2 bases and at J to 9 bases, leaving 11 bases not matched to a gene. CDR1 MNHEY and CDR2 SVGEGT come from the germline V gene. The CDR3 is 16 residues long. CDR3 nucleotides: TGTGCCAGCAGTTACGTAGGGACTAGCTATTTGCCTGAGCAGTTCTTC. Its translation: CASSYVGTSYLPEQFF.

This clonotype was picked up one time. The chain has TRBV10-3 and TRBJ2-5; 11 bases line up with TRBD2. Germline CDR1 and CDR2: ENHRY and SYGVKD. CDR3 length equals 22 residues. CDR3 amino acids: CGGVRAGFCLAGGRVVEETQYF. The CDR3 nucleotides are TGTGGAGGGGTACGCGCGGGGTTTTGCCTAGCGGGAGGCCGGGTCGTAGAAGAGACCCAGTACTTC.

Details on this clonotype: One junction end disagrees with the germline gene, perhaps due to a read error. The V and J genes are TRBV24-1 and TRBJ2-5; TRBD1 is a possible D gene (5 bases). This CDR3 contains 16 residues. From germline, CDR1 is KGHDR and CDR2 SFDVKD. CDR3 residues: CAASDIMQGQKETQYF. The CDR3 nucleotides read TGTGCCGCCAGTGATATAATGCAGGGCCAAAAAGAGACCCAGTACTTC.

This chain joins TRBV19 and TRBJ1-6; 8 nucleotides line up with TRBD1. The germline CDR1 and CDR2 sequences are LNHDA and SQIVND (reference sequence). This CDR3 is built from 14 residues. Trimming at V came to 11 bases and at J to 8 bases, leaving 11 bases not matched to a gene. CDR3 coding DNA: TGTGCCGGAAGAGGACAGGGTCTCCATTCACCCCTCCACTTT. Its protein product is CAGRGQGLHSPLHF.

The V call is TRBV20-1, the J call TRBJ2-5, with TRBD2 matching over 9 bases. The CDR3 has 14 amino acids. Unmatched junction bases numbered 7, after V lost 5 bases and J lost 3 bases. CDR1 and CDR2 from the germline V gene are DFQATT and SNEGSKA (reference sequence). DNA of the CDR3: TGCAGTGCTGGAATGGGCGGGAGGGAAGAGACCCAGTACTTC. It codes for CSAGMGGREETQYF.

This clonotype showed up just a few times. This chain connects TRBV7-9 to TRBJ2-3, with TRBD1 matching 9 bases. The V segment lost 1 base and the J segment 0 bases; nucleotides outside the gene matches: 2. The CDR3 spans 16 residues. CDR1 and CDR2 from the germline V gene are SEHNR and FQNEAQ (reference sequence). CDR3 residues: CASSLVGTGSTDTQYF. DNA of the CDR3: TGTGCCAGCAGCTTAGTGGGGACAGGGAGCACAGATACGCAGTATTTT.

The rearrangement uses TRBV6-2 or TRBV6-3 and TRBJ2-1; 8 nucleotides align to TRBD1. This CDR3 region has 18 residues. J lost 6 bases, V lost 6 bases, and 19 bases had no gene match. Per germline, CDR1 MNHEY and CDR2 SVGEGT. The CDR3 DNA follows: TGTGCCAGCAGCTCTTCTTCGAGTAAGAGGACAGGGAGCAATGAGCAGTTCTTC. Amino acid sequence: CASSSSSSKRTGSNEQFF.

The J gene is TRBJ1-1, the V gene TRBV7-2; D ambiguous. Trimming took 5 bases from V and 4 from J, leaving 14 bases between them. The CDR3 has 14 residues. Per germline, CDR1 SGHTA and CDR2 FQGNSA. The CDR3 loop reads CASSPLALSTEAFF. The DNA for the CDR3 is TGTGCCAGCAGCCCCTTGGCGTTAAGCACTGAAGCTTTCTTT.

Only a few counts were recorded for this clonotype. V usage is TRBV11-1 and J usage is TRBJ1-2; 9 bases agree with TRBD1. Per germline, CDR1 SGHAT and CDR2 FQDESV (reference sequence). V lost 4 bases, J lost 5 bases, and 8 bases stayed unmatched. This CDR3 contains 15 residues. The CDR3 DNA sequence: TGTGCCAGCAGCTCCCCCGACAGGGGGGAATATGGCTACACCTTC. Protein: CASSSPDRGEYGYTF. Complete variable domain (other parts from reference TRBV11-1 and TRBJ1-2): EAEVAQSPRYKITEKSQAVAFWCDPISGHATLYWYRQILGQGPELLVQFQDESVVDDSQLPKDRFSAERLKGVDSTLKIQPAELGDSAMYLCASSSPDRGEYGYTFGSGTRLTVV.

In its sample, this clonotype ranks as large. The chain is built from TRBV20-1 and TRBJ2-5, with D tentatively TRBD2 (6 bases). Germline V CDR1 and CDR2: DFQATT, SNEGSKA (reference sequence). There are 14 residues in the CDR3. The V end was cut by 3 bases, the J end by 4 bases, with 15 bases between. CDR3 sequence reads: CSARASEFRETQYF. DNA of the CDR3: TGCAGTGCTAGGGCTAGCGAGTTTCGAGAGACCCAGTACTTC.

This clonotype rates as medium-sized. V gene TRBV10-2 combines with J gene TRBJ2-5, with 8 bases that match TRBD2. The ends lost 1 base at V and 2 bases at J; junction bases unmatched: 6. Germline V gives CDR1 WSHSY, CDR2 SAAADI. The CDR3 has 16 residues. The DNA of the CDR3 is TGCGCCAGCAGTGAGTTGTCACTAGCGGAACAAGAGACCCAGTACTTC. Encoded protein: CASSELSLAEQETQYF.

This chain connects TRBV6-5 to TRBJ2-5, with D unresolved. Between the trimmed V and J ends, which lost 3 bases and 2 bases, there was a span of 13 bases. The germline V gene has CDR1 MNHEY and CDR2 SVGAGI. CDR3 length: 15 residues. In DNA, the CDR3 is TGTGCCAGCAGTTATGGGTCGGCAGGACAAGAGACCCAGTACTTC. Its protein is CASSYGSAGQETQYF.

This rearrangement joins TRBV27 to TRBJ1-5; 8 bases agree with TRBD1. Germline V gives CDR1 MNHEY, CDR2 SMNVEV (reference sequence). Germline trimming cut 5 bases from V and 6 bases from J; bases unmatched to any gene: 9. The CDR3 length is 15 residues. CDR3 region: CASSPGDRGFQPQHF. The CDR3 nucleotides read TGTGCCAGCAGTCCAGGAGACAGGGGTTTTCAGCCCCAGCATTTT.

There are a few counts of this clonotype. V is TRBV6-1 and J is TRBJ1-2; perhaps TRBD1 as D (5 bases). Germline V gene lookup returns CDR1 MNHNS and CDR2 SASEGT. The V gene lost 7 bases and the J gene lost 5 bases, with 14 bases spanning the gap. The CDR3 length is 13 residues. In nucleotides, the CDR3 is TGTGCCAGCATCCCCAGGGAGGGTTATGGCTACACCTTC. Translation: CASIPREGYGYTF.

The CDR3 is CAISETRPSGRVGTDTQYF. For the CDR3, the DNA is TGTGCCATCAGTGAAACCCGCCCTAGCGGGAGGGTAGGCACAGATACGCAGTATTTT. The rearrangement joins TRBV10-3 to TRBJ2-3; the match to TRBD2 covers 12 bases. This CDR3 contains 19 residues. Germline V gene sequence: CDR1 ENHRY, CDR2 SYGVKD. V shed 3 bases, J shed 1 base, and the junction held 11 bases outside the gene matches.

The chain employs TRBV11-3 and TRBJ2-2; either TRBD1 or TRBD2 may fit D (5 bases each). The CDR3 covers 15 residues. Germline V gives CDR1 SGHNT, CDR2 YENEEA. With 0 bases removed from V and 3 bases from J, the gap between germline ends came to 8 bases. CDR3 sequence (DNA): TGTGCCAGCAGCTTAGATCGAGGGGACACCGGGGAGCTGTTTTTT. It codes for CASSLDRGDTGELFF.

V and J are TRBV20-1 and TRBJ2-5; TRBD2 matches 12 bases. From germline, CDR1 is DFQATT and CDR2 SNEGSKA (reference sequence). This CDR3 has 16 amino acids. The V and J ends lost 3 bases and 0 bases, in that order; junction bases with no gene match: 5. In nucleotides, the CDR3 is TGCAGTGCTAGGGCTAGCGGGAGGGCGTACCAAGAGACCCAGTACTTC. Translated: CSARASGRAYQETQYF.

CDR3 nucleotide sequence: TGTGCCAGCAGTTTTAGGGACAGGGGGTTTCAGCCCCAGCATTTT. This sequence encodes CASSFRDRGFQPQHF. This sequence joins TRBV28 and TRBJ1-5; 11 bases match TRBD1. The CDR3 is 15 amino acids. Losses at the gene ends were 3 bases for V and 6 bases for J; bases not matched to a gene: 4. From germline, CDR1 is MDHEN and CDR2 SYDVKM.

This clonotype showed up just a few times. This chain joins TRBV7-8 and TRBJ2-3; D ambiguous. Trimming took 1 base from V and 4 from J, leaving 9 bases between them. Germline values: CDR1 SGHVS, CDR2 FQNEAQ. The CDR3 runs 14 residues. The CDR3 is CASSLGSEPDTQYF. The CDR3 DNA follows: TGTGCCAGCAGCTTAGGTTCTGAGCCAGATACGCAGTATTTT.

V is TRBV10-3 and J is TRBJ2-7; TRBD1 or TRBD2 may be the D gene (5 bases each). Germline loops: CDR1 ENHRY, CDR2 SYGVKD. Trimming left V 2 bases short and J 3 bases short, with 8 bases between. The CDR3 loop spans 13 amino acids. The CDR3 DNA is TGTGCCATCAGTGAGCGGGACGTCTACGAGCAGTACTTC. It codes for CAISERDVYEQYF.

V and J are TRBV28 and TRBJ2-3; D is possibly TRBD2 (6 bases). Germline loops: CDR1 MDHEN, CDR2 SYDVKM. The CDR3 sequence is 14 residues long. Trimming removed 8 bases at V and 5 bases at J, with 17 bases between. The CDR3: CASSRGLYVDTQYF. The CDR3 bases are TGTGCCAGCTCGCGGGGACTCTACGTAGATACGCAGTATTTT.

V gene TRBV27 combines with J gene TRBJ2-7; D call uncertain. The CDR3 has 15 residues. Trimming removed 0 bases from V and 6 bases from J, with 15 bases in between. Germline CDR1 reads MNHEY; CDR2 reads SMNVEV (reference sequence). CDR3 coding DNA: TGTGCCAGCAGTTTATCGACTTCCGGCGGTCGCGAGCAGTACTTC. Translation: CASSLSTSGGREQYF.

This clonotype is a singleton in its sample. The chain uses TRBV7-2 and TRBJ2-7; TRBD1 matches at 10 bases. The CDR3 is 15 residues long. Germline CDR1 and CDR2: SGHTA and FQGNSA. V shed 1 base, J shed 6 bases, and the junction held 6 bases outside the gene matches. Here the CDR3 reads CASSLDGTGDREQYF. DNA of the CDR3: TGTGCCAGCAGCTTAGATGGGACAGGGGACCGCGAGCAGTACTTC.

This chain uses TRBV5-4 with TRBJ2-3; unclear D gene. This CDR3 spans 13 amino acids. V dropped 5 bases and J dropped 5 bases, with 12 bases sitting between them. Germline loops: CDR1 SGHNT, CDR2 YYREEE (reference sequence). Here the CDR3 reads CASRLEVEDTQYF. CDR3 nucleotides: TGTGCCAGCAGGCTTGAGGTTGAAGATACGCAGTATTTT.

Of note for this clonotype: A junction end diverges from the germline sequence, so it may reflect a read error. The gene calls are TRBV11-3 and TRBJ2-1; tentatively, D is TRBD1 or TRBD2 (5 bases each). The length of the CDR3 is 14 residues. The V gene's germline CDR1 is SGHNT and CDR2 YENEEA. The CDR3 loop reads CAGSWGYGVDEQFF. CDR3 bases: TGTGCCGGCAGCTGGGGCTACGGGGTCGATGAGCAGTTCTTC. The full variable domain, completed using reference TRBV11-3 and TRBJ2-1, is EAGVVQSPRYKIIEKKQPVAFWCNPISGHNTLYWYLQNLGQGPELLIRYENEEAVDDSQLPKDRFSAERLKGVDSTLKIQPAELGDSAVYLCAGSWGYGVDEQFFGPGTRLTVL.

The chain employs TRBV15 and TRBJ2-7, with D uncertain. Trimming pared 0 bases from V and 6 bases from J, leaving 6 bases between. Per germline, CDR1 LNHNV and CDR2 YYDKDF (reference sequence). The CDR3 length is 12 residues. The CDR3 region has the DNA TGTGCCACCAGCAGAGACACGAGCGAGCAGTACTTC. This encodes CATSRDTSEQYF.

This clonotype was observed a handful of times. CDR3 DNA: TGCAGTGCTAGAGATGCAACGGGTAACTATGGCTACACCTTC. This gives the protein CSARDATGNYGYTF. The rearrangement links TRBV20-1 to TRBJ1-2, with unresolved D. Between the trimmed V and J ends, which lost 0 bases and 1 base, there was a span of 9 bases. The CDR3 consists of 14 residues. From germline, CDR1 is DFQATT and CDR2 SNEGSKA (reference sequence).

The rearrangement joins TRBV29-1 to TRBJ2-5, with D perhaps TRBD1 (6 bases). Between the trimmed V and J ends, which lost 4 bases and 5 bases, there was a span of 17 bases. Germline V gene sequence: CDR1 SQVTM, CDR2 ANQGSEA. This CDR3 is built from 14 residues. The CDR3 region is CSVARGTGWETQYF. CDR3 bases: TGCAGCGTTGCTAGGGGAACAGGGTGGGAGACCCAGTACTTC.

In regard to this clonotype: The junction does not match germline at one end; this may be a read error. For the CDR3, the DNA is TGTGCCAGCAGTGACTCTAGCGGTGTATCCTACAATGAGCAGTTCTTC. It codes for CASSDSSGVSYNEQFF. The chain combines TRBV6-2 or TRBV6-3 with TRBJ2-1; 7 bases match TRBD2. The CDR3 covers 16 residues. Germline CDR1 MNHEY, CDR2 SVGEGT.

CDR3 coding DNA: TGTGCCAGCAGTCCGACAGGGGGGATGTTTAGGACTAGACCCTACGAGCAGTACTTC. Amino acids: CASSPTGGMFRTRPYEQYF. This chain joins TRBV28 and TRBJ2-7; 9 positions agree with TRBD1. Germline-derived CDR1 and CDR2 are MDHEN and SYDVKM. Germline trimming cut 5 bases from V and 2 bases from J; bases unmatched to any gene: 19. There are 19 residues in the CDR3.